These 14 T cell receptor beta chains originate from one sample sequenced in a study of neoadjuvant nivolumab and ipilimumab in lung cancer. Assay: immunoSEQ multiplex PCR; the TCRdb copy retains only in-frame clones and omits some. The table has approximately 15,000 clones, around 65% seen once. The sample consisted of peripheral blood, taken after neoadjuvant nivolumab, alone or with ipilimumab, at or shortly before surgery. The receptors derive from an adult with non-small cell lung cancer.

This clone has a handful of counts. The chain links TRBV4-1 to TRBJ2-5; possibly TRBD1 for D (6 bases). Per germline, CDR1 MGHRA and CDR2 YSYEKL. Trimming left V 1 base short and J 9 bases short, with 9 bases between. CDR3 length: 12 residues. For the CDR3, the DNA is TGCGCCAGCAGCCAAGTACAGGGTTCCCAGTACTTC. It encodes CASSQVQGSQYF.

V usage is TRBV7-2 and J usage is TRBJ1-2; 9 positions match TRBD1. This CDR3 region has 15 residues. Germline V gene sequence: CDR1 SGHTA, CDR2 FQGNSA. The V gene end was trimmed by 5 bases and the J gene end by 8 bases; junction bases not matched to a gene: 12. CDR3 protein: CASSARTGEIVGYTF. For the CDR3, the DNA is TGTGCCAGCAGCGCCCGGACAGGGGAGATTGTGGGCTACACCTTC.

The chain couples TRBV6-6 to TRBJ2-6; D unresolved. The length of the CDR3 is 13 residues. V lost 6 bases and J 0 bases, leaving 3 bases between the germline ends. Looked up from germline, CDR1 is MNHNY and CDR2 is SVGAGI (reference sequence). The CDR3 DNA is TGTGCCAGCAGCTCCTCTGGGGCCAACGTCCTGACTTTC. Residues: CASSSSGANVLTF.

Here the CDR3 reads CASKGQGAGETQYF. CDR3 nucleotides: TGCGCCAGCAAGGGACAGGGGGCGGGGGAGACCCAGTACTTC. The chain is built from TRBV5-1 and TRBJ2-5; 12 bases match TRBD1. The J segment lost 5 bases and the V segment lost 6 bases, leaving 5 bases of the junction unmatched. The germline V gene encodes CDR1 SGHRS and CDR2 YFSETQ. This CDR3 comprises 14 residues.

This clone was seen a few times. The rearrangement uses TRBV7-3 and TRBJ1-1, with unresolved D. V shed 1 base and J shed 4 bases, with 7 bases lying between them. CDR1 and CDR2 from the germline V gene are SGHTA and FQGTGA. The CDR3 extends over 13 amino acids. CDR3 sequence reads: CASSLMGTTEAFF. The CDR3 DNA is TGTGCCAGCAGCTTAATGGGCACCACTGAAGCTTTCTTT. The whole variable domain, filled in from reference TRBV7-3 and TRBJ1-1, reads GAGVSQTPSNKVTEKGKYVELRCDPISGHTALYWYRQSLGQGPEFLIYFQGTGAADDSGLPNDRFFAVRPEGSVSTLKIQRTERGDSAVYLCASSLMGTTEAFFGQGTRLTVV.

The chain joins TRBV6-5 to TRBJ2-7, with 8 bases that match TRBD1. Looked up from germline, CDR1 is MNHEY and CDR2 is SVGAGI. V dropped 5 bases and J dropped 2; count of bases not matched to a gene: 5. This CDR3 comprises 14 residues. The CDR3 nucleotides read TGTGCCAGCAGTCCGGACAGGGAAACCTACGAGCAGTACTTC. This sequence encodes CASSPDRETYEQYF.

This chain joins TRBV6-5 and TRBJ1-2; D is unclear. The V gene lost 6 bases and the J gene lost 3 bases, with 14 bases spanning the gap. This CDR3 has 14 residues. Per germline, CDR1 MNHEY and CDR2 SVGAGI. CDR3 coding DNA: TGTGCCAGCAGACCCGGCTGGGGTGACTATGGCTACACCTTC. Amino acid sequence: CASRPGWGDYGYTF.

The V gene is TRBV6-5, the J gene TRBJ1-5; weak D call: TRBD1 (5 bases). Trimming shortened V by 4 bases and J by 6 bases, and 7 bases separated the two germline ends. CDR1 and CDR2 (germline): MNHEY, SVGAGI. The CDR3 runs 12 residues. DNA of the CDR3: TGTGCCAGCAGTTCCCAGGGTCAGCCCCAGCATTTT. Amino acid sequence: CASSSQGQPQHF.

The V and J genes are TRBV5-5 and TRBJ2-3; possibly TRBD2 for D (5 bases). V dropped 4 bases and J dropped 6 bases, with 12 bases sitting between them. This CDR3 is 13 amino acids long. Germline CDR1 and CDR2: SGHKS and YYEKEE (reference sequence). The CDR3 nucleotides read TGTGCCAGCAGCCCCCAGGACTTCGATACGCAGTATTTT. Translation gives CASSPQDFDTQYF.

The rearrangement uses TRBV6-5 and TRBJ2-7, with D unresolved. Per the germline V gene, CDR1 is MNHEY and CDR2 is SVGAGI. This CDR3 has 13 residues. The ends were cut back, 5 bases at V and 6 bases at J, with 14 bases in the middle. The CDR3 sequence is CASSPYRGPEQYF. DNA of the CDR3: TGTGCCAGCAGTCCATACCGAGGACCCGAGCAGTACTTC.

The V call is TRBV7-2, the J call TRBJ2-7; D gene unclear. Deletions cut 5 bases from V and 5 bases from J, with 10 bases between. In germline, CDR1 is SGHTA, CDR2 FQGNSA. This CDR3 has 12 amino acids. In nucleotides, the CDR3 is TGTGCCAGCAGCCGAACTGGCAACGAGCAGTACTTC. This codes for CASSRTGNEQYF. Based on the CDR3 plus reference TRBV7-2 and TRBJ2-7, the full variable domain is GAGVSQSPSNKVTEKGKDVELRCDPISGHTALYWYRQSLGQGLEFLIYFQGNSAPDKSGLPSDRFSAERTGGSVSTLTIQRTQQEDSAVYLCASSRTGNEQYFGPGTRLTVT.

The chain links TRBV30 to TRBJ1-1; no clear D gene. The germline V and J ends were trimmed by 8 bases and 1 base, with 8 bases remaining between them. Germline V gene data show CDR1 as GTSNPN and CDR2 as SVGIG (reference sequence). This CDR3 is 11 amino acids long. The CDR3 protein is CAGGGNTEAFF. CDR3 DNA sequence: TGTGCCGGAGGTGGGAACACTGAAGCTTTCTTT.

The rearrangement uses TRBV5-4 and TRBJ1-2, with 7 positions matching TRBD1. CDR3 length: 17 residues. Looked up from germline, CDR1 is SGHNT and CDR2 is YYREEE (reference sequence). J was trimmed by 6 bases and V by 3 bases; bases with no gene match: 17. The CDR3 region is CASSSAGVEGARDGYTF. The DNA for the CDR3 is TGTGCCAGCAGCTCCGCCGGTGTGGAGGGGGCGCGGGATGGCTACACCTTC.

V is TRBV11-3 and J is TRBJ2-1; TRBD2 matches 8 bases. The CDR3 contains 15 residues. J lost 4 bases, V lost 1 base, and 3 bases had no gene match. The germline CDR1 and CDR2 sequences are SGHNT and YENEEA. DNA of the CDR3: TGTGCCAGCAGCTTAGGTGCTAGCGGGTACAATGAGCAGTTCTTC. This codes for CASSLGASGYNEQFF.